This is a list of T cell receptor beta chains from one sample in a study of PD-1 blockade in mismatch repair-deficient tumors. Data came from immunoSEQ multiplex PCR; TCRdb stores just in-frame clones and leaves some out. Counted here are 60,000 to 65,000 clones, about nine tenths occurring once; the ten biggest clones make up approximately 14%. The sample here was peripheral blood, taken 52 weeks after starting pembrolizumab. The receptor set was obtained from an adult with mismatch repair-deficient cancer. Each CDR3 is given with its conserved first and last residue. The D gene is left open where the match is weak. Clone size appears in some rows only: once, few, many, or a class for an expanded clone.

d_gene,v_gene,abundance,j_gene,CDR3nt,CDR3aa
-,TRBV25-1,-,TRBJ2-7,TGTGCCAGCTCAAATACAGGGGCCAGCGGGACGGCCCAGTACTTC,CASSNTGASGTAQYF
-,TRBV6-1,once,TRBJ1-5,TGTGCCAGCAGTGTTTGGACAGAAGCTAGCAATCAGCCCCAGCATTTT,CASSVWTEASNQPQHF
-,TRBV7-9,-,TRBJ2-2,TGTGCCAGCAGCCCTACCTCCCCGAACACCGGGGAGCTGTTTTTT,CASSPTSPNTGELFF
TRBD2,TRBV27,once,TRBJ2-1,TGTGCCAGCAGTTTGGGGACTAGCGCTTACAATGAGCAGTTCTTC,CASSLGTSAYNEQFF
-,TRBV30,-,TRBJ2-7,TGTGCCTGGAGCTCATCGGGGTTCTACGAGCAGTACTTC,CAWSSSGFYEQYF
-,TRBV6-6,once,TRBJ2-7,TGTGCCAGCAGTTATCAGGGGGGGTTTCAGGGCGAGCAGTACTTC,CASSYQGGFQGEQYF
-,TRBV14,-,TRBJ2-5,TGTGCCAGCAGCCCTCGGGACATACAAGAGACCCAGTACTTC,CASSPRDIQETQYF
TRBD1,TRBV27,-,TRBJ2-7,TGTGCCAGCAGTTTCGGGGACAGTTTCTCCGAGCAGTACTTC,CASSFGDSFSEQYF
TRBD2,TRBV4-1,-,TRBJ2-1,TGCGCCAGCAGCCTCCACAGGGCCCGGGAGGGCCGTAATGAGCAGTTCTTC,CASSLHRAREGRNEQFF
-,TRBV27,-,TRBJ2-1,TGTGCCAGCACTTCCGCCGGGCCAGACTACAATGAGCAGTTCTTC,CASTSAGPDYNEQFF
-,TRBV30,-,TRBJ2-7,TGTGCCTGGAGTAGCGGGACACTCAACGAGCAGTACTTC,CAWSSGTLNEQYF
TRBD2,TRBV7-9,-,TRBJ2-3,TGTGCCAGCACGCTAGCGGCGTGGGGCACAGATACGCAGTATTTT,CASTLAAWGTDTQYF
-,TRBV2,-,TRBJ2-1,TGTGCCAGCAGGGAGACTAGAAGTTCCTACAATGAGCAGTTCTTC,CASRETRSSYNEQFF
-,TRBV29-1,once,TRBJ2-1,TGCAGCGTTCCGAAGCCTAATGAGCAGTTCTTC,CSVPKPNEQFF
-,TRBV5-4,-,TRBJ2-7,TGTGCCAGCAGCTTGCCGGAGGGGGTAGGGTACGAGCAGTACTTC,CASSLPEGVGYEQYF
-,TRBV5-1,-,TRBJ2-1,TGCGCCAGCAGCTTGAAGGTTATCTCCTACAATGAGCAGTTCTTC,CASSLKVISYNEQFF
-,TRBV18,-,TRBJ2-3,TGTGCCAGCTCACCATCAGGGGGCACAGATACGCAGTATTTT,CASSPSGGTDTQYF
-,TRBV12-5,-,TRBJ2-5,TGTGCTAGCGCCCCCGGGGGCGTCGAGACCCAGTACTTC,CASAPGGVETQYF
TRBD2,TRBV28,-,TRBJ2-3,TGTGCCAGCAGTCTGCCCCTGCGGGAGGGCGGGGTAACAGATACGCAGTATTTT,CASSLPLREGGVTDTQYF
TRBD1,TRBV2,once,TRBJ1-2,TGTGCCAGCAGATCTCCGGGACAGCTTTATGGCTACACCTTC,CASRSPGQLYGYTF
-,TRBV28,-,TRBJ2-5,TGTGCCAGCAGGGAGATATGGGACAAGGGAGAGACCCAGTACTTC,CASREIWDKGETQYF
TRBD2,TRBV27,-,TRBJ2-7,TGTGCCAGCAGAGGGACTAGCTACTACGAGCAGTACTTC,CASRGTSYYEQYF
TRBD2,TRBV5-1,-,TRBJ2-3,TGCGCCAGCAGCTTGGAGTTAGCGGGAGGTCAAGATACGCAGTATTTT,CASSLELAGGQDTQYF
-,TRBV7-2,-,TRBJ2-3,TGTGCCAGCAGCTTGCAATCTGGGCGGCACACAGATACGCAGTATTTT,CASSLQSGRHTDTQYF
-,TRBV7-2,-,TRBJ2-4,TGTGCCAGCAGCCCTTTTGAGGGTGCCAAAAACATTCAGTACTTC,CASSPFEGAKNIQYF
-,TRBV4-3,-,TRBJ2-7,TGCGCCAGCAGCCCATCCTTTGTGGGGGAGGGGACATACAACTACGAGCAGTACTTC,CASSPSFVGEGTYNYEQYF
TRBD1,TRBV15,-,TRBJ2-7,TGTGCCACCAGCCTTGGGACAGGGGCCTACGAGCAGTACTTC,CATSLGTGAYEQYF
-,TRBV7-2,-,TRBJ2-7,TGTGCCAGCAGCTTAGCGGGGCTAGAGAGGAGCTACGAGCAGTACTTC,CASSLAGLERSYEQYF
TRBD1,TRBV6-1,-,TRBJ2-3,TGTGCCAGCAGTGGTTCTCCGGGACAGGCCACAGATACGCAGTATTTT,CASSGSPGQATDTQYF
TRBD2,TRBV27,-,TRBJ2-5,TGTGCCAGCGCCCGTGGGACTAGCGGGGAGACCCAGTACTTC,CASARGTSGETQYF
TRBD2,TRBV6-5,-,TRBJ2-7,TGTGCCAGCAGTTCAGCGGGAGGAAACTACGAGCAGTACTTC,CASSSAGGNYEQYF
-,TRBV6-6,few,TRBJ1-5,TGTGCCAGCAGCTCTCGACTCGATCAGCCCCAGCATTTT,CASSSRLDQPQHF
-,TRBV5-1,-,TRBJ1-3,TGCGCCAGCAGCTATGGACCGGGTGGAAACACCATATATTTT,CASSYGPGGNTIYF
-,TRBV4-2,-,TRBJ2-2,TGTGCCAGCAGCCGCCCAGCCGGGGAGCTGTTTTTT,CASSRPAGELFF
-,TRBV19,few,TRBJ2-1,TGTGCCAGTAGTATAAGGGCCTACAATGAGCAGTTCTTC,CASSIRAYNEQFF
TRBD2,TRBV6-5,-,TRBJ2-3,TGTGCCAGCAGTTATACTAGCGGGAAAGGGACGCAGTATTTT,CASSYTSGKGTQYF
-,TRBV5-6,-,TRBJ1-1,TGTGCCAGCAGCTTGGCGGCAGGAATGAACACTGAAGCTTTCTTT,CASSLAAGMNTEAFF
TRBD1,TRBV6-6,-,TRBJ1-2,TGTGCCAGCAGTCCCCCAGGACAGGAGAATGGCTACACCTTC,CASSPPGQENGYTF
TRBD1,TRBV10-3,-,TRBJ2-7,TGTGCCATCCGGGACAGGGGGCGCGACCAGTACTTC,CAIRDRGRDQYF
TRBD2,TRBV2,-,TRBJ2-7,TGTGCCAGCAGTGAATGGGTGGCGGGAGGGATCTACGAGCAGTACTTC,CASSEWVAGGIYEQYF
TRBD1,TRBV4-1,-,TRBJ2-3,TGCGCCAGCAGCCAAGGCCGGACAGGAATCACAGATACGCAGTATTTT,CASSQGRTGITDTQYF
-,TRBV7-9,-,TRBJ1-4,TGTGCCAGCAGCTTTGACAGATTTAATGAAAAACTGTTTTTT,CASSFDRFNEKLFF
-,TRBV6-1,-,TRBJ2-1,TGTGCCAGCAGTGGGGGTGAGCAGTTCTTC,CASSGGEQFF